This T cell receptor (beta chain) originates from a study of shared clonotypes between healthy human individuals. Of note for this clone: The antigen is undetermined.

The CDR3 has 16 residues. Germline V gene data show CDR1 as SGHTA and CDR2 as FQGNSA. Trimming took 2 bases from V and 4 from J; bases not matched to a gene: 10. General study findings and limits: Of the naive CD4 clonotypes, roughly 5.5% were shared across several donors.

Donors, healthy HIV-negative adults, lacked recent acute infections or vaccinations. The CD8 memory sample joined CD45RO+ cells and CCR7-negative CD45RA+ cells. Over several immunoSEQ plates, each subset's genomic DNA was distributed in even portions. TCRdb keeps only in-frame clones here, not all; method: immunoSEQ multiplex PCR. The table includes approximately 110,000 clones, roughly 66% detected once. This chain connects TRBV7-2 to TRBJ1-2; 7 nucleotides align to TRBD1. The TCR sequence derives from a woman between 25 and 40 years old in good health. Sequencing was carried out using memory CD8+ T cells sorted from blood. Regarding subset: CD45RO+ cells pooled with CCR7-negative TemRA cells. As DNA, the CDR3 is TGTGCCAGCAGCTTACGAGGGAGGGGGCATTTCTATGGCTACACCTTC. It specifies CASSLRGRGHFYGYTF.